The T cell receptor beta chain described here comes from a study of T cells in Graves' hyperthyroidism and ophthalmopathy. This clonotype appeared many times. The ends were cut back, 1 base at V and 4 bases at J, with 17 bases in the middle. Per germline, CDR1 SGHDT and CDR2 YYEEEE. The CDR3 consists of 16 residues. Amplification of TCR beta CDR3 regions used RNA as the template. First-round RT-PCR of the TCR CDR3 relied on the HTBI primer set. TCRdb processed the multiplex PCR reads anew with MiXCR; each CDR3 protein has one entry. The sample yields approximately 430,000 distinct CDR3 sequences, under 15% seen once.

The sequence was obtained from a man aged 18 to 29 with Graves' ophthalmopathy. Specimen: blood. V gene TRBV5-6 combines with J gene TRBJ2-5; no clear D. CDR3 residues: CASSLRPAGKLETQYF. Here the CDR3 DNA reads TGTGCCAGCAGCTTGAGGCCAGCAGGAAAGTTAGAGACCCAGTACTTC.